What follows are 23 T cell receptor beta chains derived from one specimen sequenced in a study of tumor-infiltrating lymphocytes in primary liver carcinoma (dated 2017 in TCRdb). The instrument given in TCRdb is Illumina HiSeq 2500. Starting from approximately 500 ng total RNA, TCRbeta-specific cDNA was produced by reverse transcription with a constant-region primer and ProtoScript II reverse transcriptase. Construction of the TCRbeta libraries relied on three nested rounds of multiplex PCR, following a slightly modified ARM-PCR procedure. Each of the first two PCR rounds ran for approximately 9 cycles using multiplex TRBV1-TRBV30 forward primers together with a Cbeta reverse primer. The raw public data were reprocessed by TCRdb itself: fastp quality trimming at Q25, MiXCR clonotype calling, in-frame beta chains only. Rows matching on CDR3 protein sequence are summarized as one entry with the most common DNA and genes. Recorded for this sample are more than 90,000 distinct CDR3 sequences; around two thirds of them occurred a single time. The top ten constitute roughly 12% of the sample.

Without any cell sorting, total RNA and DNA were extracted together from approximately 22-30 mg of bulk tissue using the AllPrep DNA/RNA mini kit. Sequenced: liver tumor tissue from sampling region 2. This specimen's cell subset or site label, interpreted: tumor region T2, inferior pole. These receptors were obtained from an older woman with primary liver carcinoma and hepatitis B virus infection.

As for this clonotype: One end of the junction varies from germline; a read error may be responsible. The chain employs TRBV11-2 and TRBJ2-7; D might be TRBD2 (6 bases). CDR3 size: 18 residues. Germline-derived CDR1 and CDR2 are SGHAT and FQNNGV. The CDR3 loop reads CASSLDWVSPAGPYEQYF. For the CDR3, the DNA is TGTGCCAGCAGCCTAGATTGGGTCAGTCCAGCGGGCCCCTACGAGCAGTACTTC.

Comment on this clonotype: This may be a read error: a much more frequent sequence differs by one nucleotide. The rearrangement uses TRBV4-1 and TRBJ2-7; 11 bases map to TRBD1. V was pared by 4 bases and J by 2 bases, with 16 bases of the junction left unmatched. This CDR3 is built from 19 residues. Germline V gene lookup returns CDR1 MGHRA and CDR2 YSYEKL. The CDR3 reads CASSPRDRGSGVRTYEQYF. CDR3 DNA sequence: TGCGCCAGCAGCCCTCGGGACAGGGGGTCGGGAGTACGGACCTACGAGCAGTACTTC.

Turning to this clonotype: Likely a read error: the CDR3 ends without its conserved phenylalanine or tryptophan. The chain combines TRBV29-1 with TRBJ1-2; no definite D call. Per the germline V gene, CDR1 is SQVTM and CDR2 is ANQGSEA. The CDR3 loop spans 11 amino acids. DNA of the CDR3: TGCAGCGTCGGGCAGGACTATGACTACACCGTC. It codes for CSVGQDYDYTV.

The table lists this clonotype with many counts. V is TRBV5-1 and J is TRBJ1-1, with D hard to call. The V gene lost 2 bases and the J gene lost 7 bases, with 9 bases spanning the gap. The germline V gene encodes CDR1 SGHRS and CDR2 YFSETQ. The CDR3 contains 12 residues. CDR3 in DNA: TGCGCCAGCAGCTTCCGAGGGATTGAAGCTTTCTTT. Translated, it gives CASSFRGIEAFF.

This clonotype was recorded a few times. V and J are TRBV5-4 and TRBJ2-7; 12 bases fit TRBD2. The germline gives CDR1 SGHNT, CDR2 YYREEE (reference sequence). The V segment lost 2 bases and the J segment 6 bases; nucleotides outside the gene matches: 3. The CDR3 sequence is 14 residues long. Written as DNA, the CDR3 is TGTGCCAGCAGCTTTATGACTAGCGGGAGCGAGCAGTACTTC. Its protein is CASSFMTSGSEQYF.

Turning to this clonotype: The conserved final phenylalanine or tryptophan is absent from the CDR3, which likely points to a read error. CDR3 region: CASWRNREGRADTQYY. The DNA of the CDR3 is TGTGCCAGCTGGCGAAATCGGGAGGGCCGCGCAGATACGCAGTATTAT. The chain is built from TRBV6-5 and TRBJ2-3; 8 bases map to TRBD2. This CDR3 has 16 amino acids. V was clipped by 8 bases and J by 4 bases; unmatched bases: 14. Germline V gene data show CDR1 as MNHEY and CDR2 as SVGAGI.

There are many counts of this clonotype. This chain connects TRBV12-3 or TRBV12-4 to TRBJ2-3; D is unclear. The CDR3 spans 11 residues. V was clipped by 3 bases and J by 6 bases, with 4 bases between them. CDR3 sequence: CASSFRDTQYF. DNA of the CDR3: TGTGCCAGCAGTTTCCGGGATACGCAGTATTTT.

The CDR3 loop reads CASRDELYEQYF. In DNA, the CDR3 is TGTGCCAGCCGGGACGAACTCTACGAGCAGTACTTC. The rearrangement joins TRBV2 to TRBJ2-7; either TRBD1 or TRBD2 may fit D (5 bases each). Germline-derived CDR1 and CDR2 are SNHLY and FYNNEI. CDR3 length equals 12 residues. V was trimmed by 8 bases and J by 3 bases, leaving 11 bases between them.

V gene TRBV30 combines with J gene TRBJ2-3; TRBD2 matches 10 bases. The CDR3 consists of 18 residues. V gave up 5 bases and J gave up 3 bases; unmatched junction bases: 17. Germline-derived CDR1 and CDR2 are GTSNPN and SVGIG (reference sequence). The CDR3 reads CAWGREREGFVKTDTQYF. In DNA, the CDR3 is TGTGCCTGGGGGAGAGAGCGGGAGGGCTTTGTCAAAACAGATACGCAGTATTTT.

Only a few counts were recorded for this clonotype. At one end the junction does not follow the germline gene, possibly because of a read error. This CDR3 reads CASSLVSGGTDTQYF. The CDR3 DNA follows: TGCGCCAGCAGCTTGGTGTCAGGAGGCACAGATACGCAGTATTTT. V usage is TRBV11-3 and J usage is TRBJ2-3; the D is unclear. Germline values: CDR1 SGHNT, CDR2 YENEEA. The CDR3 totals 15 residues.

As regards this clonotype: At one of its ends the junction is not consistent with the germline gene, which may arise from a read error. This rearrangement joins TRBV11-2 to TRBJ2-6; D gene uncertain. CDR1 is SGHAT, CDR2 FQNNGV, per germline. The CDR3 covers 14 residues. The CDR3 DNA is TGCGCCAGCAGCTTGCAGTCTGGGGCCAACGTCCTGACTTTC. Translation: CASSLQSGANVLTF. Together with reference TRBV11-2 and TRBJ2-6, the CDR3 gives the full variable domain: EAGVAQSPRYKIIEKRQSVAFWCNPISGHATLYWYQQILGQGPKLLIQFQNNGVVDDSQLPKDRFSAERLKGVDSTLKIQPAKLEDSAVYLCASSLQSGANVLTFGAGSRLTVL.

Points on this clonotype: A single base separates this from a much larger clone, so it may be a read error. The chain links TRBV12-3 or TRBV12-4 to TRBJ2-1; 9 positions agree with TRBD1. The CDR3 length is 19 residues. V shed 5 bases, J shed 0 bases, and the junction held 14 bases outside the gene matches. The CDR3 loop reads CASSPYGTGSRNSYNEQFF. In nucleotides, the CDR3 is TGTGCCAGCAGTCCCTATGGGACAGGGTCCCGGAACTCCTACAATGAGCAGTTCTTC.

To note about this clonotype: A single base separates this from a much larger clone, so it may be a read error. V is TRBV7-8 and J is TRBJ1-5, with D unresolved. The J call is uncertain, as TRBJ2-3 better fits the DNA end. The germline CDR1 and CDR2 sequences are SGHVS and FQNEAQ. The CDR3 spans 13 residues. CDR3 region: CASSSDVGQPQYF. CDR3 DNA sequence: TGTGCCAGCAGCTCGGACGTTGGCCAGCCCCAGTATTTT.

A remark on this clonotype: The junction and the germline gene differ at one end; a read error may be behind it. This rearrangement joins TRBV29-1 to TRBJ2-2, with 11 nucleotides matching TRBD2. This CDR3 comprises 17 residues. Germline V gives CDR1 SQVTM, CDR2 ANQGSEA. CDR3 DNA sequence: TGCAGCGCTGGGGCAGATGGTAGCGGGAGGGATCACGGGGAGCTGTTATTT. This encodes CSAGADGSGRDHGELLF.

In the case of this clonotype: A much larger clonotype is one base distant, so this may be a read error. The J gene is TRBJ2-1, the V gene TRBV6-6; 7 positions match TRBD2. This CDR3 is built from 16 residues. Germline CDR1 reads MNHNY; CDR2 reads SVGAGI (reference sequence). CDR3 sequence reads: CASSPWTSESYNGQFF. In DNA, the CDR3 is TGTGCCAGCAGTCCCTGGACTAGTGAGTCCTACAATGGGCAGTTCTTC.

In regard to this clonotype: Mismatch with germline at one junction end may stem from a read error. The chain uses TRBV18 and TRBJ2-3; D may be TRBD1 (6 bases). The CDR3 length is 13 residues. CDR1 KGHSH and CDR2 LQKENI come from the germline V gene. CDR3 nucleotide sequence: TGTGCCAGCTCCGTTGGGGGCACAGATACGCGGTATTTC. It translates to CASSVGGTDTRYF.

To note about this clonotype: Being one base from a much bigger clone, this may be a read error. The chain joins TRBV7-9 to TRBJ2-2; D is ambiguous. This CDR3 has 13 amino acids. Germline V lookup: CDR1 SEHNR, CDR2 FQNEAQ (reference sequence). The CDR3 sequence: CAGSPSIRGELFF. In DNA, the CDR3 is TGTGCCGGCAGCCCCTCGATTCGCGGGGAGCTGTTTTTT.

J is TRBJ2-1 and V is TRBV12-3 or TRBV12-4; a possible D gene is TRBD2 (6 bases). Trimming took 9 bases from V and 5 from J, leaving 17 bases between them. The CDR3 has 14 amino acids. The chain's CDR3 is CARSLGGTNNEQFF. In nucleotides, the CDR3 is TGTGCCAGGAGTCTCGGCGGGACCAACAATGAGCAGTTCTTC.

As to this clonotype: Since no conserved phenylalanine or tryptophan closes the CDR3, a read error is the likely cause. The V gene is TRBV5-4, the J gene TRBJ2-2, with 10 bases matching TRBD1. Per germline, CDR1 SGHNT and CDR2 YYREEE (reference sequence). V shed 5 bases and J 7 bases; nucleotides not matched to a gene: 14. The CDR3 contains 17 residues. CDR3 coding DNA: TGTGCCAGCAGTTCCACCGGGACAGGGGACTCGAGCGGGGAGCTGTTTTCT. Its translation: CASSSTGTGDSSGELFS.

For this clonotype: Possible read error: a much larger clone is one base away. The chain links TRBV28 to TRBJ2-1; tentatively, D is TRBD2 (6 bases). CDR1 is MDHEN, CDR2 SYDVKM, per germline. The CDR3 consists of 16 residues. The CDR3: CASSPTSTKSYIEQFF. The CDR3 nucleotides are TGTGCCAGCAGTCCTACTAGCACCAAATCCTACATTGAGCAGTTCTTC.

CDR3 DNA sequence: TGCAGCGTTGAAGGGGTAGGGGGATGGGAGACCATGTACTTC. Residues: CSVEGVGGWETMYF. The chain uses TRBV29-1 and TRBJ2-5; D perhaps matches TRBD1 (6 bases). Germline CDR1 reads SQVTM; CDR2 reads ANQGSEA. V lost 1 base, J lost 13 bases, and 22 bases lay in between. The CDR3 spans 14 residues.

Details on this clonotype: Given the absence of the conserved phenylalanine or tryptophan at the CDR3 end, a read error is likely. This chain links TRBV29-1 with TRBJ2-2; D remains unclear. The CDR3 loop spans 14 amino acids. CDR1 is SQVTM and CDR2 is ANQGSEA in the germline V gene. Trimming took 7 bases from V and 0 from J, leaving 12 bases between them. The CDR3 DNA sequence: TGCAGCGCGGCGGAGTGGGCGAACACCGGGGAGCTGTTTCTT. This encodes CSAAEWANTGELFL.

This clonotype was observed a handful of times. CDR3 protein: CASSQPGLSPGLFF. The CDR3 region has the DNA TGTGCCAGCAGCCAACCGGGACTAAGTCCTGGACTGTTCTTC. The gene calls are TRBV11-2 and TRBJ2-1; 7 bases match TRBD2. Looked up from germline, CDR1 is SGHAT and CDR2 is FQNNGV. This CDR3 is built from 14 residues. With 5 bases clipped from V and 15 bases from J, the junction kept 16 bases outside the gene matches. Complete variable domain (other parts from reference TRBV11-2 and TRBJ2-1): EAGVAQSPRYKIIEKRQSVAFWCNPISGHATLYWYQQILGQGPKLLIQFQNNGVVDDSQLPKDRFSAERLKGVDSTLKIQPAKLEDSAVYLCASSQPGLSPGLFFGPGTRLTVL.